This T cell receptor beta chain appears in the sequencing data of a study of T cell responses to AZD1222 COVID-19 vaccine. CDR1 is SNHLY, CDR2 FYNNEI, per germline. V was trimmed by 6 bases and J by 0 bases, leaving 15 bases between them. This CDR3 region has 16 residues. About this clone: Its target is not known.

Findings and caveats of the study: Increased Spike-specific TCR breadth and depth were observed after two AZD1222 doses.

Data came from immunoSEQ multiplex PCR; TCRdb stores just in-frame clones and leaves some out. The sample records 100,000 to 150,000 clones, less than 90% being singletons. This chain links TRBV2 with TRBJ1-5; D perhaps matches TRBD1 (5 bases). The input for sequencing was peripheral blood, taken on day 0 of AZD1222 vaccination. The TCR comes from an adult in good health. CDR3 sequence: CASRDDSFYSNQPQHF. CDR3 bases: TGTGCCAGCAGAGACGACAGCTTTTATAGCAATCAGCCCCAGCATTTT.